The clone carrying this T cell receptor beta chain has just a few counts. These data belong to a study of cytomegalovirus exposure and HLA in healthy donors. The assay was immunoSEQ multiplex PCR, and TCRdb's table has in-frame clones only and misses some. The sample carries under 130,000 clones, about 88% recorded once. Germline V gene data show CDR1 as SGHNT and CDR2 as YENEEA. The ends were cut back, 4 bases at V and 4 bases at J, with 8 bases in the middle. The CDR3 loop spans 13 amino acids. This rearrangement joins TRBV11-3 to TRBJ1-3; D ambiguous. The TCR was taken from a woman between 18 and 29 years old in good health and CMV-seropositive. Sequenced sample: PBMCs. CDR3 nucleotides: TGTGCCAGCAGCTCCTCGGGGGGAAACACCATATATTTT. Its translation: CASSSSGGNTIYF.